This T cell receptor beta chain was found in a study of T cell responses to AZD1222 COVID-19 vaccine. Study-wide findings and caveats: Most donors were white British, females outnumbered males, and clonal diversity was possibly underestimated. No repertoire was sampled before or during the peak T cell response, only after it.

TCRdb keeps only in-frame clones here, not all; method: immunoSEQ multiplex PCR. The sample has over 130,000 clones, almost 95% seen once. Points on this clone: Its matching antigen is unknown.

Germline lookup yields CDR1 LNHDA and CDR2 SQIVND (reference sequence). The V and J ends lost 3 bases and 2 bases, in that order; junction bases with no gene match: 1. The CDR3 has 14 amino acids. It was second doses at about 4 or about 12 weeks that were pooled. The origin of this receptor is an adult who received the AZD1222 COVID-19 vaccine. The rearrangement joins TRBV19 to TRBJ2-7; TRBD1 matches at 10 bases. The sample was peripheral blood, taken 28 days after the second AZD1222 dose. The CDR3 spells CASSIGQGAYEQYF. The CDR3 nucleotides read TGTGCCAGTAGTATTGGACAGGGGGCCTACGAGCAGTACTTC.